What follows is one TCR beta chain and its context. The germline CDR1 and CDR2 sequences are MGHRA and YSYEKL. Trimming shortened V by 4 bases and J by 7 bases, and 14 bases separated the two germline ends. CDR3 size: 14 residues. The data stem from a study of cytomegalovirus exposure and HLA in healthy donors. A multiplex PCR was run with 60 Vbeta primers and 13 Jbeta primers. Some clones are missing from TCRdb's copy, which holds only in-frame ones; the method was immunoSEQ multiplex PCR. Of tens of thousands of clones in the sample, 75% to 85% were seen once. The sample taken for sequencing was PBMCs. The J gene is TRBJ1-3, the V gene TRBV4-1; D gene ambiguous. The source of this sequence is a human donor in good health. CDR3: CASSPSGGWNTIYF. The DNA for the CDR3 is TGCGCCAGCAGCCCCTCCGGAGGGTGGAACACCATATATTTT.